The text below deals with one TCR beta chain. These data come from a study of cytomegalovirus exposure and HLA in healthy donors. TCRdb keeps only in-frame clones here, not all; method: immunoSEQ multiplex PCR. The repertoire has 150,000 to 200,000 clones, roughly nine tenths of them found once; the top ten carry roughly 7%. This CDR3 comprises 16 residues. Per the germline V gene, CDR1 is LNHNV and CDR2 is YYDKDF (reference sequence). V shed 4 bases, J shed 0 bases, and the junction held 7 bases outside the gene matches. Sequenced input: PBMCs. The chain combines TRBV15 with TRBJ2-5; 8 positions agree with TRBD2. This receptor was taken from a man aged 30-40 years in good health and CMV-seropositive. CDR3 coding DNA: TGTGCCACCAGCATAGGGGGTAGCGGGGACCAAGAGACCCAGTACTTC. Protein product: CATSIGGSGDQETQYF.